This T cell receptor beta chain was identified during a study of blood T cell repertoires in COVID-19. Study details: The United States, Italy and Spain provided the acute and convalescent COVID-19 samples. T cells, B-cell-depleted T cells, or PBMCs supplied cDNA or gDNA.

This clone has only a few counts. Per the authors' pipeline: The authors estimated nucleated cell counts from reference gene primer amplification. Method: immunoSEQ multiplex PCR; TCRdb's copy keeps in-frame clones and lacks some. D and trimming come from the DNA, and the V and J calls and clone size come from that table. The data hold tens of thousands of clones, with roughly 71% observed a single time. Specimen: peripheral blood. The sequence was obtained from an elderly woman with acute or convalescent COVID-19.

CDR3 loop: CASTRGGNYGYTF. CDR3 bases: TGTGCCAGCACCCGGGGGGGGAACTATGGCTACACCTTC. The genes are TRBV14 and TRBJ1-2, with D possibly TRBD1 on 5 matching bases. The V end was cut by 7 bases, the J end by 2 bases, with 11 bases between. Per germline, CDR1 SGHDN and CDR2 FVKESK. The CDR3 consists of 13 residues.